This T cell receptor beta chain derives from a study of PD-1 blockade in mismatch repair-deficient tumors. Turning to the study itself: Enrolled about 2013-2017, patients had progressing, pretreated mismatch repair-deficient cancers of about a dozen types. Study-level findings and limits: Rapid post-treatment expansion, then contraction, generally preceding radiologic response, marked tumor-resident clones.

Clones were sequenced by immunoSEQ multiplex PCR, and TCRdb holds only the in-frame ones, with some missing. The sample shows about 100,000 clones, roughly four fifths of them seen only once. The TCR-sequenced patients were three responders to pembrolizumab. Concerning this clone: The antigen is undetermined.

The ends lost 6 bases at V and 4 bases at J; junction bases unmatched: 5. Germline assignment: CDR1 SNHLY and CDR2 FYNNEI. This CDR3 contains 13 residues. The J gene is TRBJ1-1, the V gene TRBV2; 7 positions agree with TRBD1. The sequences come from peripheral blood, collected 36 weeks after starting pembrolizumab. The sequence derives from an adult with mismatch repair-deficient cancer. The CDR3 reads CASRQDRLTEAFF. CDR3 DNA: TGTGCCAGCAGACAGGACAGGCTCACTGAAGCTTTCTTT.